This entry features one T cell receptor beta chain sequence. Generated by immunoSEQ multiplex PCR, the TCRdb table keeps only in-frame clones and is missing some. This table has 70,000 to 95,000 clones, 80% to 95% appearing once. The length of the CDR3 is 16 residues. The V gene's germline CDR1 is ENHRY and CDR2 SYGVKD. V gave up 9 bases and J gave up 4 bases; unmatched junction bases: 5. The data are from a study of T cell changes during pregnancy in multiple sclerosis. Sequenced material: peripheral blood, taken in the second trimester of pregnancy. V is TRBV10-3 and J is TRBJ2-2; 16 bases are shared with TRBD2. This clonotype was obtained from a female donor in good health, enrolled as a control in a pregnancy study. The CDR3 sequence: CAIGTSGGAGTGELFF. The CDR3 bases are TGTGCCATAGGGACTAGCGGGGGGGCAGGCACCGGGGAGCTGTTTTTT.